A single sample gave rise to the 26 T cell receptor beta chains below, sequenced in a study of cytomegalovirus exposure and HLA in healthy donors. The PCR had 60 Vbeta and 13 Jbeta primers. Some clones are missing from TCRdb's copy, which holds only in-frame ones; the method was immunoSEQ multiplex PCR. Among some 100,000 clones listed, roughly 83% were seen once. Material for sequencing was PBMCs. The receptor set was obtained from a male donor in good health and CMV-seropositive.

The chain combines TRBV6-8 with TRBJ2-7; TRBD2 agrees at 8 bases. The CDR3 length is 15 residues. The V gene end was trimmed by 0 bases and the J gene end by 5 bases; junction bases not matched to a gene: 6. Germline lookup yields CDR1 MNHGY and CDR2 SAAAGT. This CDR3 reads CASSYSGLVRDEQYF. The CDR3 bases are TGTGCCAGCAGTTACTCGGGACTAGTAAGGGACGAGCAGTACTTC.

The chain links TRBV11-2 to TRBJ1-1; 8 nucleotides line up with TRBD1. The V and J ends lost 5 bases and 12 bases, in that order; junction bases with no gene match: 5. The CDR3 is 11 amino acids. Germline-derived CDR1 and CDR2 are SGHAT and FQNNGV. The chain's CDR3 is CASSPGQGTFF. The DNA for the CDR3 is TGTGCCAGCAGCCCCGGACAGGGAACTTTCTTT.

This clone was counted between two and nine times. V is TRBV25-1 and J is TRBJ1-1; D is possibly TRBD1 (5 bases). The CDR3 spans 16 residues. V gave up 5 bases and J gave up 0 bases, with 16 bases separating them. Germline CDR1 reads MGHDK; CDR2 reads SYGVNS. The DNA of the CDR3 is TGTGCCAGCAGTAAATCGGGGGAAGGGATGAACACTGAAGCTTTCTTT. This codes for CASSKSGEGMNTEAFF.

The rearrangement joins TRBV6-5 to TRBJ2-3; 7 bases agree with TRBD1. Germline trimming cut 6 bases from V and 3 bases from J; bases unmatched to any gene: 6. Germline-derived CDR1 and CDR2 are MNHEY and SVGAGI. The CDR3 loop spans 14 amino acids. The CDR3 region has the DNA TGTGCCAGCAGCGACAGGGATGGGACAGATACGCAGTATTTT. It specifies CASSDRDGTDTQYF.

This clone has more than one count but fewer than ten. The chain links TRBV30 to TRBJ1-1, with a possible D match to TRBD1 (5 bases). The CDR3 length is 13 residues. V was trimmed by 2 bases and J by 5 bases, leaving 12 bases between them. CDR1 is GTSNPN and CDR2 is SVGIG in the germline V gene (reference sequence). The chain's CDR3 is CAWSRRGGTEAFF. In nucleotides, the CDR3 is TGTGCCTGGAGTCGGAGGGGCGGGACTGAAGCTTTCTTT.

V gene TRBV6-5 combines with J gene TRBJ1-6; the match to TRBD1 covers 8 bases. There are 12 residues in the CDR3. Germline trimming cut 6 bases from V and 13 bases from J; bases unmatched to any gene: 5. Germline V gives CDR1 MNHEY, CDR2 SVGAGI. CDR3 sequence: CASRTGVGPLHF. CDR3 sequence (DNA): TGTGCCAGCAGGACAGGGGTAGGCCCCCTCCACTTT.

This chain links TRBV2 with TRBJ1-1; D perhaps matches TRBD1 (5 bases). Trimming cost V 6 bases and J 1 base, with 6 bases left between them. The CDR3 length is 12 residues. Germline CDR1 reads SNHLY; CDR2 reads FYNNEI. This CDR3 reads CASSGGNTEAFF. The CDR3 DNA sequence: TGTGCCAGCAGCGGGGGGAACACTGAAGCTTTCTTT.

The CDR3 region has the DNA TGTGCCAGCGAACTAGCGGGGGCGCCGAGTGAGCAGTTCTTC. Amino acids: CASELAGAPSEQFF. The chain has TRBV2 and TRBJ2-1; 11 bases align to TRBD2. Germline assignment: CDR1 SNHLY and CDR2 FYNNEI. This CDR3 comprises 14 residues. The V gene end was trimmed by 8 bases and the J gene end by 9 bases; junction bases not matched to a gene: 9.

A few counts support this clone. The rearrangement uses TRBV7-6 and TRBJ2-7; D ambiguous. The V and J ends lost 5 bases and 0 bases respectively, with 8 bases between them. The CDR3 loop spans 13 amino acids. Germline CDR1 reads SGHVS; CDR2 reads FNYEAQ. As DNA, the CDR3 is TGTGCCAGCAGCCCACCCGGCTCCTACGAGCAGTACTTC. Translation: CASSPPGSYEQYF.

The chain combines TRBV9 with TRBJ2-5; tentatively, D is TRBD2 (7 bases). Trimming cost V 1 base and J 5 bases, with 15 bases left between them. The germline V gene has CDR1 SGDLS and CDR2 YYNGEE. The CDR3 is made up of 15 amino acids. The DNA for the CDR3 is TGTGCCAGCAGCGTAAGGAGGGGGGGCATGGAGACCCAGTACTTC. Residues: CASSVRRGGMETQYF.

As DNA, the CDR3 is TGTGCCAGCCATCCGGGACAGGGAATCGATTATGGCTACACCTTC. Translating gives CASHPGQGIDYGYTF. V and J are TRBV6-4 and TRBJ1-2, with TRBD1 matching 9 bases. The CDR3 length is 15 residues. Trimming at V came to 8 bases and at J to 5 bases, leaving 12 bases not matched to a gene. The germline V gene encodes CDR1 MRHNA and CDR2 SNTAGT.

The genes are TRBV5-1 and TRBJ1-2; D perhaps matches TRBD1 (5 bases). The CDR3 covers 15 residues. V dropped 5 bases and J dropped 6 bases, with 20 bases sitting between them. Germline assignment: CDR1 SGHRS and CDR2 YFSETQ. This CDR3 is CASSHPDLRGDGYTF. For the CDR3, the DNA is TGCGCCAGCAGTCACCCAGATCTTAGGGGTGATGGCTACACCTTC.

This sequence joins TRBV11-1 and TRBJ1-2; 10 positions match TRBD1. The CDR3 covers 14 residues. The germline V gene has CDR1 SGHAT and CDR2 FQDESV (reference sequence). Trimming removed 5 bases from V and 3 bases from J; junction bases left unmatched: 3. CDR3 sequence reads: CASSAGTGDYGYTF. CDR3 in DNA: TGTGCCAGCAGCGCCGGGACAGGGGACTATGGCTACACCTTC.

CDR3 residues: CAWSKKAGGGGNQPQHF. The CDR3 DNA reads TGTGCCTGGAGTAAGAAGGCAGGGGGCGGCGGCAATCAGCCCCAGCATTTT. The V call is TRBV30, the J call TRBJ1-5; TRBD1 agrees at 8 bases. Trimming cost V 2 bases and J 2 bases; bases outside gene matches: 11. This CDR3 is built from 17 residues. Looked up from germline, CDR1 is GTSNPN and CDR2 is SVGIG (reference sequence). The entire variable domain, with the rest obtained from reference TRBV30 and TRBJ1-5, is as follows: SQTIHQWPATLVQPVGSPLSLECTVEGTSNPNLYWYRQAAGRGLQLLFYSVGIGQISSEVPQNLSASRPQDRQFILSSKKLLLSDSGFYLCAWSKKAGGGGNQPQHFGDGTRLSIL.

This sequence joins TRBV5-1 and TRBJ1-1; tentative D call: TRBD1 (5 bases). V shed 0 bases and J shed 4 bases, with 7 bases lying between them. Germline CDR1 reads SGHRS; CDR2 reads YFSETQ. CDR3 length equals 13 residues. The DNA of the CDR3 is TGCGCCAGCAGCTTGGCAGGGCGCACTGAAGCTTTCTTT. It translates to CASSLAGRTEAFF.

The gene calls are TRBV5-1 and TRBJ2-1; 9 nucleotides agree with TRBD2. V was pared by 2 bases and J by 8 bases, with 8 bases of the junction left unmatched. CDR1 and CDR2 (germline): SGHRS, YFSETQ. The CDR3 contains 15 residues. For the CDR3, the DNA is TGCGCCAGCAGCTTCGGAGCGGGGGGTAACGATGAGCAGTTCTTC. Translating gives CASSFGAGGNDEQFF.

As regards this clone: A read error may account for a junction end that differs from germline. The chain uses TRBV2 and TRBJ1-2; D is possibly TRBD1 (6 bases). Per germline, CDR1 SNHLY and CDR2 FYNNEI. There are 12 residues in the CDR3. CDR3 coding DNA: TGTGCCAGCAGTGAAGAAAGAGGCAGGGGCGCTTTC. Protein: CASSEERGRGAF.

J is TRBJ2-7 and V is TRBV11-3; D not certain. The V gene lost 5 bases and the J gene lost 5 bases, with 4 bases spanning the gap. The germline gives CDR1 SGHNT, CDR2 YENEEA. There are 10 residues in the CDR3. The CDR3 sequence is CASSRDEQYF. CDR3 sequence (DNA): TGTGCCAGCAGCCGGGACGAGCAGTACTTC.

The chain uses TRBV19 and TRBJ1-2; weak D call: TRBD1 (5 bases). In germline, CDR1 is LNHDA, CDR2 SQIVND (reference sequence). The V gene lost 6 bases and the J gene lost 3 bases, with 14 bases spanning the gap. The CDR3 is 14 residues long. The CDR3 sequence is CASSPSGGYYGYTF. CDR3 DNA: TGTGCCAGTAGCCCATCCGGGGGTTACTATGGCTACACCTTC.

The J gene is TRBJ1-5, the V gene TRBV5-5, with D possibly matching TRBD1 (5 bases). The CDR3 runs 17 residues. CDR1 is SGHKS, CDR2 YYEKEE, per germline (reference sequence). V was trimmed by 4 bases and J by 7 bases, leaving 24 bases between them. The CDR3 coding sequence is TGTGCCAGCAGCCTGAATTCCGACAGCCCGCTACGGCAGCCCCAGCATTTT. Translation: CASSLNSDSPLRQPQHF. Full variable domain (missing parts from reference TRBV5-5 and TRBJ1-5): DAGVTQSPTHLIKTRGQQVTLRCSPISGHKSVSWYQQVLGQGPQFIFQYYEKEERGRGNFPDRFSARQFPNYSSELNVNALLLGDSALYLCASSLNSDSPLRQPQHFGDGTRLSIL.

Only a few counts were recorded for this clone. The CDR3 nucleotides are TGCGCCAGCAGACCAGGGTCCATGAACACTGAAGCTTTCTTT. It yields the protein CASRPGSMNTEAFF. The chain has TRBV4-3 and TRBJ1-1; TRBD1 is a possible D gene (5 bases). Deletions cut 6 bases from V and 0 bases from J, with 11 bases between. CDR3 length: 14 amino acids. CDR1 is LGHNA and CDR2 is YSLEER in the germline V gene.

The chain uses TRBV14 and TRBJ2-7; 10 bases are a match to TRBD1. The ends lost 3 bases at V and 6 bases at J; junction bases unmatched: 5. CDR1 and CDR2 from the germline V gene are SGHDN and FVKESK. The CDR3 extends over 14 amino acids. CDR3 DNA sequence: TGTGCCAGCAGCCAGACAGGGGGCATTAGCGAGCAGTACTTC. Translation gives CASSQTGGISEQYF. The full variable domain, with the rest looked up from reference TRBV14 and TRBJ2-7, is EAGVTQFPSHSVIEKGQTVTLRCDPISGHDNLYWYRRVMGKEIKFLLHFVKESKQDESGMPNNRFLAERTGGTYSTLKVQPAELEDSGVYFCASSQTGGISEQYFGPGTRLTVT.

CDR3 nucleotides: TGCGCCAGCAGCCTACTTGGGACAGGGGCTAACACTGAAGCTTTCTTT. Amino acid sequence: CASSLLGTGANTEAFF. V is TRBV5-1 and J is TRBJ1-1; 10 positions match TRBD1. V lost 4 bases, J lost 2 bases, and 8 bases stayed unmatched. Germline V CDR1 and CDR2: SGHRS, YFSETQ. The CDR3 length is 16 residues.

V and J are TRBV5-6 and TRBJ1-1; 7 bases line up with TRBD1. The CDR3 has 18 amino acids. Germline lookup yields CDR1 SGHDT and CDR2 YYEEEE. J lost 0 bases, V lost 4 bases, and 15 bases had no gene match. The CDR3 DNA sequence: TGTGCCAGCAGCGCCATTTGGACAGGCCTGAACATGAACACTGAAGCTTTCTTT. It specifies CASSAIWTGLNMNTEAFF.

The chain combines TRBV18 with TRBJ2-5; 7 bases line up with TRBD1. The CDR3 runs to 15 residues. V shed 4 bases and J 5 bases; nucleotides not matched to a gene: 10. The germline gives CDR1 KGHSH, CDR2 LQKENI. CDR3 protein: CASSLQRGLQETQYF. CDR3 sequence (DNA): TGTGCCAGCTCACTCCAAAGGGGGCTTCAGGAGACCCAGTACTTC. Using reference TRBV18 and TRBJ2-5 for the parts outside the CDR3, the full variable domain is NAGVMQNPRHLVRRRGQEARLRCSPMKGHSHVYWYRQLPEEGLKFMVYLQKENIIDESGMPKERFSAEFPKEGPSILRIQQVVRGDSAAYFCASSLQRGLQETQYFGPGTRLLVL.

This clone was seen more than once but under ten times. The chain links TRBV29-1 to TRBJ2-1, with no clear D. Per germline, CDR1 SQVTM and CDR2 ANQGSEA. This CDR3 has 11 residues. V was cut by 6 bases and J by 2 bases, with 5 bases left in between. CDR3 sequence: CSVRAYNEQFF. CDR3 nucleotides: TGCAGCGTCCGCGCCTACAATGAGCAGTTCTTC.